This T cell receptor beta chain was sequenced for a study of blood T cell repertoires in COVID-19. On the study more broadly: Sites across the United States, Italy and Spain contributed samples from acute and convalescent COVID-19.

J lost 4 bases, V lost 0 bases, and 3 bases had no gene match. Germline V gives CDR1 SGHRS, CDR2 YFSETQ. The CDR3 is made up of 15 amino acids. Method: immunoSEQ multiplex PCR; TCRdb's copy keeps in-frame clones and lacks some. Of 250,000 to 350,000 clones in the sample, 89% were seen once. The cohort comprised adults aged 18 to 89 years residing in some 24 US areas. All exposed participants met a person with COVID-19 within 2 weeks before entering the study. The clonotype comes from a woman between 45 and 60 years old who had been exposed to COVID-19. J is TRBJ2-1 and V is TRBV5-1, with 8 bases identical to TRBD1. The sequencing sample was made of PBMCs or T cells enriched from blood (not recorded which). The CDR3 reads CASSLGTGKYNEQFF. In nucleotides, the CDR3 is TGCGCCAGCAGCTTGGGGACAGGGAAGTACAATGAGCAGTTCTTC. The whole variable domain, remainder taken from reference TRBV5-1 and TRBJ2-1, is KAGVTQTPRYLIKTRGQQVTLSCSPISGHRSVSWYQQTPGQGLQFLFEYFSETQRNKGNFPGRFSGRQFSNSRSEMNVSTLELGDSALYLCASSLGTGKYNEQFFGPGTRLTVL.